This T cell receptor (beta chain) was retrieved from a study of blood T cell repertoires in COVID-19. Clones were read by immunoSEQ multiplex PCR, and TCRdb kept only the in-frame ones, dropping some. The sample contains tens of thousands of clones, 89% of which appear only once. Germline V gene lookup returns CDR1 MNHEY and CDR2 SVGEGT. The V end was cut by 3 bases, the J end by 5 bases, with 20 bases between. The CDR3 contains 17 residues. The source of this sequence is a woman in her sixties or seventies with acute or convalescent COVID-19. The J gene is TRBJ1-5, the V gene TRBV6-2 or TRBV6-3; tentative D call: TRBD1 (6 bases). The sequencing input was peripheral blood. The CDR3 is CASSYTDYTGRDQPQHF. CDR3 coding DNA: TGTGCCAGCAGTTATACCGACTACACAGGGAGGGATCAGCCCCAGCATTTT.